The clone carrying this T cell receptor beta chain was observed a few times. No antigen is known for it. Amplification of TCR beta CDR3 regions used RNA as the template. Primed by the HTBI set, a first-round RT-PCR was run on the TCR CDR3. From the multiplex PCR reads, TCRdb called clonotypes with MiXCR, one entry per CDR3 protein. The sample lists about 360,000 distinct CDR3 sequences; about 13% were seen once. The CDR3 is made up of 15 amino acids. Germline-derived CDR1 and CDR2 are LGHDT and YNNKEL (reference sequence). V was trimmed by 1 base and J by 1 base, leaving 8 bases between them. These data belong to a study of T cells in Graves' hyperthyroidism and ophthalmopathy. Not enrolled were patients with uncontrolled infection, other autoimmune disease, pregnancy or lactation. Sampled blood dates from first hyperthyroidism diagnosis, and it precedes any ophthalmopathy symptoms. Study-level results: Researchers found most expanded thyroid clonotypes above 0.001 in blood as well.

Sequencing input: blood. This rearrangement joins TRBV3-1 to TRBJ2-1; tentatively, D is TRBD1 (5 bases). The TCR was taken from a man aged 30 to 39 with Graves' hyperthyroidism that later progressed to Graves' ophthalmopathy. This CDR3 reads CASSQVWTSYNEQFF. CDR3 bases: TGTGCCAGCAGCCAAGTGTGGACATCCTACAATGAGCAGTTCTTC.